One T cell receptor (beta chain) is described in this entry. This clonotype was observed a handful of times. Its cognate antigen has yet to be identified. No base quality information exists; no much larger clone differs at one position. This sample was included in a study of T cells in Graves' hyperthyroidism and ophthalmopathy (dated by TCRdb to about 2019). Turning to the overall study: Peripheral blood samples were taken at the time of initial diagnosis, prior to any treatment. Prospective prediction of ophthalmopathy was tested in an independent validation cohort of some 19 hyperthyroidism patients and 17 patients who later progressed to ophthalmopathy. The 100 discovery patients were randomly split 7:3 into training and test sets. To identify distinguishing TCR V-J signatures, a discovery cohort of some 100 patients was used, comprising 43 with Graves' ophthalmopathy and around 60 with stable Graves' hyperthyroidism. In addition, the study compared T-cell repertoires in thyroid tissue and in blood from roughly six Graves' hyperthyroidism patients. Once sampling was done, hyperthyroidism patients were given methimazole at a starting dose of 30 mg daily, whereas ophthalmopathy patients were given high-dose intravenous methylprednisolone. The paper describes TCR Vbeta CDR3 sequencing of some 130 peripheral blood samples, made up of 40 to 45 ophthalmopathy patients, 70 to 75 hyperthyroidism patients and roughly 17 progressor patients.

The TCR beta CDR3 regions were amplified from RNA transcripts. For the first round of RT-PCR on the TCR CDR3, the HTBI primer set was used together with the Qiagen OneStep RT-PCR kit. A second multiplex PCR round built the libraries, followed by size selection and purification. Paired-end sequencing of the libraries was performed with 100 bp reads on an Illumina HiSeq2000. The source study handled its data this way. SOAPnuke was used to process the raw data, removing reads that contained adapters or uncalled bases, had a mean Phred below 15, or lacked an exact match to the constant primer or identifier. COPE v1.2.5 was used to merge high-quality paired reads, and clonotypes were defined as unique nucleotide sequences. MiTCR v1.1 was used to align the clonotypes against IMGT TRBV, TRBD and TRBJ reference segments. Analysis was restricted to V-J combinations with a frequency above 0.0001, which covered 99.2% of repertoires. The TCS score was defined as F50 (clonal expansion) divided by E x V (chaos), with BLOSUM62-based TCRdist calculated between CDR3 peptides within each V-J. Welch's t-statistics and random forest reduced 514 V-J features to roughly 13, which were used in a naive Bayes classifier (R e1071). Through fastp at Q25 and MiXCR, TCRdb rebuilt clones from the public reads, retaining in-frame beta chains. Rows merge per CDR3 protein into single entries with the most common DNA and genes. The authors' filters were not applied to this entry. Present in this sample are about 480,000 distinct CDR3 sequences, roughly 23% of which were seen just once. Clones ranked in the top ten supply less than 65% of the sample.

What the research found in general, with its limitations: Sample size was not statistically predetermined, and investigators were not blinded to group allocation. During validation, the model predicted progression to ophthalmopathy a median of roughly 7.1 months ahead of onset, with around 65% sensitivity and 72% to 80% specificity. A 13 V-J signature model separated ophthalmopathy from stable hyperthyroidism, with 87.88% sensitivity and about 81% specificity in cross-validation and 80%/75% in testing. Most expanded thyroid clonotypes (frequency above 0.001) were also detected in blood, suggesting blood repertoires may reflect thyroid immune responses.

In the ophthalmopathy patients, disease was moderately to severely active, with a Clinical Activity Score of 3 or more, a NOSPECS grade of 4 or more, and a duration of less than 3 months. Patients with uncontrolled infections, other autoimmune diseases, pregnancy or lactation were excluded. Diagnoses were established on the basis of clinical symptoms, serum thyroxine and TRAb, thyroid ultrasound, and orbital computed tomography. PBMCs were separated from about 10 ml of fresh peripheral blood using Ficoll-Paque density gradient centrifugation. Trizol reagent was used to extract total RNA, and RNA quality was then checked on an Agilent 2100 Bioanalyzer. This receptor was taken from a woman in her 70s with Graves' ophthalmopathy. Sequenced sample: blood.

The CDR3 corresponds to CASSHRDYRNNEQFF. DNA sequence: TGTGCCAGCAGCCACCGGGACTACCGGAACAATGAGCAGTTCTTC. The sequence links TRBV4-2 to TRBJ2-1; TRBD2 fits 7 bases in the junction. CDR1 LGHNA and CDR2 YNFKEQ are derived from the germline V gene. Its CDR3 holds 15 amino acids, cysteine through phenylalanine. Only the CDR3 DNA is retained, 45 bases long and in frame from the first base. Unmatched junction bases come to 7, with V trimmed by 3 bases and J by 5 bases.